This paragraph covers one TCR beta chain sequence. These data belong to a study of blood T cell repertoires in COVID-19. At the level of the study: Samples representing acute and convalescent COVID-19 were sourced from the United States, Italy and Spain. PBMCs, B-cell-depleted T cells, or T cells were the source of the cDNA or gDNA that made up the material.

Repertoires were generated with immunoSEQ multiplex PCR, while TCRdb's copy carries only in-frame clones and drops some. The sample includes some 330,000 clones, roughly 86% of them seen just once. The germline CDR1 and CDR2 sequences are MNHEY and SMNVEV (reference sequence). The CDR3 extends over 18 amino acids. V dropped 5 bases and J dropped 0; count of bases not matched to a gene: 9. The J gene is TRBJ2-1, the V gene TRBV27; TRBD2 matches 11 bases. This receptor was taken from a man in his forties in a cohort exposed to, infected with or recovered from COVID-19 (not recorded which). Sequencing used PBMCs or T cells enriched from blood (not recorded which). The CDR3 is CASSVGLAGGSSYNEQFF. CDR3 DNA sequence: TGTGCCAGCAGTGTGGGTCTAGCGGGAGGCAGCTCCTACAATGAGCAGTTCTTC.